The sequence of this TCR beta chain was determined in a study of blood T cell repertoires in COVID-19. Study at large: Nucleic acid was either cDNA or gDNA, and it came from T cells, B-cell-depleted T cells, or PBMCs.

Original methodology: From reference gene primer amplification, estimates of nucleated cell counts were derived. Produced via immunoSEQ multiplex PCR; TCRdb's table is partial and in-frame only. V and J calls and clone size are those listed in that table; D and trimming were worked out from the DNA. Of 240,000 or so clones in the sample, over 65% are singletons; the top ten hold about 3.1%. Germline V gene lookup returns CDR1 SGHRS and CDR2 YFSETQ. Trimming shortened V by 0 bases and J by 2 bases, and 16 bases separated the two germline ends. This CDR3 spans 17 amino acids. The sequence came from a woman aged 80 or over with acute or convalescent COVID-19. V is TRBV5-1 and J is TRBJ2-3; the D gene is possibly TRBD1 (7 bases). The sample comprised peripheral blood. The CDR3 coding sequence is TGCGCCAGCAGCTTGGGGAGGGGGCTGGGGCCCACAGATACGCAGTATTTT. Protein: CASSLGRGLGPTDTQYF.